Listed below are T cell receptor beta chains from one sample, sequenced in a study of CD8+CD57+ T cells in acquired aplastic anemia. A single record per CDR3 protein comes from TCRdb applying MiXCR to the reads. Here the sample spans about 240,000 distinct CDR3 sequences, around 45% being singletons. Input material: sorted CD4+, CD8+, or CD8+CD57+ T cells (not recorded which) from PBMCs. These receptors all stem from a human donor with aplastic anemia. CDR3s include the opening cysteine and the closing phenylalanine or tryptophan. A D gene is named only where the DNA matches it firmly. Expanded clones are given a class, and other clones once, few, many or no size at all.

-,TRBJ2-1,TRBV12-3/TRBV12-4,-,TGTGCCAGCAGTTTGTTCCGAGACAATGAGCAGTTCTTC,CASSLFRDNEQFF
-,TRBJ1-2,TRBV20-1,-,TGCAGTGCTAGAGCCGGGACACTCGCTAACTATGGCTACACCTTC,CSARAGTLANYGYTF
medium-sized,TRBJ2-5,TRBV24-1,TRBD1,TGTGCCACCAGTGATTTAACAGGGGACCAAGAGACCCAGTACTTC,CATSDLTGDQETQYF
-,TRBJ2-3,TRBV7-9,-,TGTGCCAGCAGCGATGGGAATACAGATACGCAGTATTTT,CASSDGNTDTQYF
once,TRBJ2-1,TRBV9,TRBD1,TGTGCCAGCAGCGTTGAGGGGCACCGGGACAGGTCATACAATGAGCAGTTCTTC,CASSVEGHRDRSYNEQFF
-,TRBJ1-6,TRBV19,-,TGTGCCAGTAGTATAGTAGCGGGGAGCTCACCCCTCCACTTT,CASSIVAGSSPLHF
many,TRBJ1-1,TRBV6-6,-,TGTGCCAGCAGTCCCGACAGGATCTCTGAAGCTTTCTTT,CASSPDRISEAFF
-,TRBJ2-3,TRBV7-9,-,TGTGCCAGCAGCTCCTGGACAGACAATGAGCAGTATTTT,CASSSWTDNEQYF
many,TRBJ1-5,TRBV7-8,TRBD1,TGTGCCAGCAGCTCCCTTGGGACAGGGGGCCGTCAGCCCCAGCATTTT,CASSSLGTGGRQPQHF
many,TRBJ2-3,TRBV9,TRBD2,TGTGCCAGCAGTGCTAGCGGGGGGGAGGGCACAGATACGCAGTATTTT,CASSASGGEGTDTQYF
many,TRBJ2-7,TRBV5-4,TRBD2,TGTGCCAGCAGCTTGACTAGCGGGAGCTACGAGCAGTACTTC,CASSLTSGSYEQYF
many,TRBJ2-3,TRBV5-6,-,TGTGCCAGCAGCTTGGCGGTTAGCACAGATACGCAGTATTTT,CASSLAVSTDTQYF
many,TRBJ1-1,TRBV9,-,TGTGCCAGCAGCGCTCCAGGGAACACTGAAGCTTTCTTT,CASSAPGNTEAFF
few,TRBJ2-7,TRBV30,-,TGTGCCTGGAGGGGACAAAGAGAAACCTACGAGCAGTACTTC,CAWRGQRETYEQYF
-,TRBJ1-2,TRBV7-6,-,TGTGCCAGCAGCTTCCCGGGGGGCTATGGCTACACCTTC,CASSFPGGYGYTF
many,TRBJ2-1,TRBV20-1,TRBD1,TGCAGTGCTAGAGATTCGGGACAGTCCTACAATGAGCAGTTCTTC,CSARDSGQSYNEQFF
-,TRBJ1-1,TRBV6-5,TRBD1,TGTGCCAGCAGCTGGGACAGTGGTTTAGTCATGAACACTGAAGCTTTCTTT,CASSWDSGLVMNTEAFF
-,TRBJ2-3,TRBV20-1,TRBD2,TGCAGTGCTCAAGCGGGGGCAGGAGATACGCAGTATTTT,CSAQAGAGDTQYF
many,TRBJ1-1,TRBV19,TRBD1,TGTGCCAGTAGGTTGACAGGGGGCAACACTGAAGCTTTCTTT,CASRLTGGNTEAFF
once,TRBJ1-1,TRBV7-2,-,TGTGCCAGCAGCTTATGGACTTCGGGCACTGAAGCTTTCTTT,CASSLWTSGTEAFF
many,TRBJ2-5,TRBV27,TRBD1,TGTGCCAGCAGTTTAGGACAGGGGAGGCAAGAGACCCAGTACTTC,CASSLGQGRQETQYF
few,TRBJ2-7,TRBV7-2,-,TGTGCCAGCAGCTTAGTGGACAGCTCCTACGAGCAGTACTTC,CASSLVDSSYEQYF
-,TRBJ2-3,TRBV20-1,TRBD1,TGCAGTGCTCACGACAGGGGTCTCTCCAATGCCCCAGATACGCAGTATTTT,CSAHDRGLSNAPDTQYF
-,TRBJ2-7,TRBV15,-,TGTGCCACCAGCATCAAACAGGGCGGACCCTACGAGCAGTACTTC,CATSIKQGGPYEQYF
many,TRBJ1-1,TRBV29-1,-,TGCAGCGTTGAAGTAAGGGGACTCGAAGCTTTCTTT,CSVEVRGLEAFF
-,TRBJ1-2,TRBV2,-,TGTGCCAGCTCCCCGGTAGGGGTCGGTGGCTACACCTTC,CASSPVGVGGYTF
many,TRBJ1-1,TRBV7-9,-,TGTGCCAGCAGCCCTGCGGGGGGTGGGATCACTGAAGCTTTCTTT,CASSPAGGGITEAFF
many,TRBJ2-7,TRBV30,-,TGTGCCTGGAAGGACCGCTACGAGCAGTACTTC,CAWKDRYEQYF
many,TRBJ2-5,TRBV9,TRBD2,TGTGCCAGCAGCGCCGCGGGAGGCGGCATAAAAGAGACCCAGTACTTC,CASSAAGGGIKETQYF
-,TRBJ1-1,TRBV20-1,-,TGCAGTGCTAGATCGGTTCGGGACACCAGGGGAGCTTTCTTT,CSARSVRDTRGAFF
-,TRBJ2-2,TRBV30,-,TGTGCCTGGAGTGTAAGCGCCGGGGAGCTGTTTTTT,CAWSVSAGELFF
-,TRBJ2-5,TRBV7-2,-,TGTGCCAGCAGCTCCCTAGGGGGGAGGGAGACCCAGTACTTC,CASSSLGGRETQYF